This record covers a single T cell receptor beta chain. Its antigen remains unknown. The data are from a study of primary melanoma T cells and metastatic recurrence. Study-level points and caveats: The authors suggested a successful antitumor T-cell response can exist in primary melanoma.

Profiling relied on immunoSEQ multiplex PCR, and the TCRdb table lists in-frame clones only, not all of them. The repertoire includes 1,500 to 2,000 clones, over 70% of them detected once, and around 32% sits in the top ten. Per the germline V gene, CDR1 is MGHRA and CDR2 is YSYEKL. Between the trimmed V and J ends, which lost 1 base and 6 bases, there was a span of 10 bases. The CDR3 extends over 13 amino acids. Primary melanoma in these patients was surgically resected but could recur metastatically. The sequenced material came from melanoma tumor tissue. The sequence derives from a human donor with melanoma. This sequence joins TRBV4-1 and TRBJ2-7, with D possibly matching TRBD1 (7 bases). Here the CDR3 reads CASSQGQGGEQYF. The CDR3 bases are TGCGCCAGCAGCCAAGGTCAGGGGGGCGAGCAGTACTTC.